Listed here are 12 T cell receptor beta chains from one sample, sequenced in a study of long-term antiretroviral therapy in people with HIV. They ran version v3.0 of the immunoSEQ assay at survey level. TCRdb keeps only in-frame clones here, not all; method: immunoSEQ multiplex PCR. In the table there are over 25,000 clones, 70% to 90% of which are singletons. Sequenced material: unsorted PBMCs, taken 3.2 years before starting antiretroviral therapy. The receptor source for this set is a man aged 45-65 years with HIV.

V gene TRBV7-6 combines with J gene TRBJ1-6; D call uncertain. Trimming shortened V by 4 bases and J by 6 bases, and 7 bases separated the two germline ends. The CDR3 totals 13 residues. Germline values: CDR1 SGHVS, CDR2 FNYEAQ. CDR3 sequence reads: CASSYYSNSPLHF. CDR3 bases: TGTGCCAGCAGCTACTACAGTAATTCACCCCTCCACTTT.

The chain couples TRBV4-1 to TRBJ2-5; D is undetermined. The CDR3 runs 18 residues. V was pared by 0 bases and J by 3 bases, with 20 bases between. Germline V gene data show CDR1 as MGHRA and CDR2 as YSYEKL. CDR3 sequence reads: CASSQDLKLAGYEETQYF. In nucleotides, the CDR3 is TGCGCCAGCAGCCAAGATCTTAAGTTGGCAGGCTACGAAGAGACCCAGTACTTC.

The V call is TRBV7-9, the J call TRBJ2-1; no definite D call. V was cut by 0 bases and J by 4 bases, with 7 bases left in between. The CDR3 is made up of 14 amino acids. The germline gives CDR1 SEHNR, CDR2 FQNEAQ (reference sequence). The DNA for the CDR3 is TGTGCCAGCAGCTTAGCCCCGACATACAATGAGCAGTTCTTC. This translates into CASSLAPTYNEQFF.

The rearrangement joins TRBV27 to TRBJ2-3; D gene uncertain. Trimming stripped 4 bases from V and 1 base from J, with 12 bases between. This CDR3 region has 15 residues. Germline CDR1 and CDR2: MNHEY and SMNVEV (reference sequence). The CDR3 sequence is CASSSASWRTDTQYF. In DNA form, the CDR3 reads TGTGCCAGCAGTTCCGCTAGTTGGCGCACAGATACGCAGTATTTT.

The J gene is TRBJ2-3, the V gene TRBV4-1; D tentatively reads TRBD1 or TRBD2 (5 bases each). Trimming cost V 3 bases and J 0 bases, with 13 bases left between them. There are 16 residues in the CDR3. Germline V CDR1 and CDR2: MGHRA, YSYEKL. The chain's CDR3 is CASSHPGDLSTDTQYF. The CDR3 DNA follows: TGCGCCAGCAGCCACCCCGGGGACCTCAGCACAGATACGCAGTATTTT.

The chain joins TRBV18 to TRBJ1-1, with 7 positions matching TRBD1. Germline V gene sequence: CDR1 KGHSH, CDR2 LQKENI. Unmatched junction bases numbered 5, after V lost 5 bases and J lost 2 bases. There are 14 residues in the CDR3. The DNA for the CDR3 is TGTGCCAGCTCATTAAACAGGGGTAACACTGAAGCTTTCTTT. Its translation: CASSLNRGNTEAFF. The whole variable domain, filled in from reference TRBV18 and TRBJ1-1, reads NAGVMQNPRHLVRRRGQEARLRCSPMKGHSHVYWYRQLPEEGLKFMVYLQKENIIDESGMPKERFSAEFPKEGPSILRIQQVVRGDSAAYFCASSLNRGNTEAFFGQGTRLTVV.

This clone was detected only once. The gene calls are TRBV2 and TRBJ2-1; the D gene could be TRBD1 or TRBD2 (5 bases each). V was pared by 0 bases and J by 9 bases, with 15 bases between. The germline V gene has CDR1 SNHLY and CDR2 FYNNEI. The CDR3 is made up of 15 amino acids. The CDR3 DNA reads TGTGCCAGCAGTGAAGCGGGACCTCTCCTCGGTGAGCAGTTCTTC. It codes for CASSEAGPLLGEQFF.

The DNA of the CDR3 is TGTGCCAGCACCGCAGCGGGGGGGCTTGAGACCCAGTACTTC. Protein product: CASTAAGGLETQYF. The chain combines TRBV7-9 with TRBJ2-5; 10 bases are a match to TRBD2. The CDR3 has 14 residues. The germline gives CDR1 SEHNR, CDR2 FQNEAQ (reference sequence). After removal of 7 bases from V and 5 bases from J, the junction contained 7 bases not matched to a gene.

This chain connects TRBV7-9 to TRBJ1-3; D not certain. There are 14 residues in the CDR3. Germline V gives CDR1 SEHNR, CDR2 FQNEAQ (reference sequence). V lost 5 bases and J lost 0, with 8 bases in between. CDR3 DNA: TGTGCCAGCAGCGCGTGGGGCTCTGGAAACACCATATATTTT. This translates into CASSAWGSGNTIYF.

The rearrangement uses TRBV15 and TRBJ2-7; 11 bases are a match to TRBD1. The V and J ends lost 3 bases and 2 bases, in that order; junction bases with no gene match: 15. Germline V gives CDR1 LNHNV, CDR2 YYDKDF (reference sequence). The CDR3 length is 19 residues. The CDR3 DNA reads TGTGCCACCAGCAGCCTCCGGGACAGGGGGTTCACTAACCCCTACGAGCAGTACTTC. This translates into CATSSLRDRGFTNPYEQYF.

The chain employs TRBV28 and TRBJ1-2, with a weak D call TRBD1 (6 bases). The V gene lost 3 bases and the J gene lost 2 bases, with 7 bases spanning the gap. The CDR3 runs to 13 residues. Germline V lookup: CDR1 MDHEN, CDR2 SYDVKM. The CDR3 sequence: CASSLGGNYGYTF. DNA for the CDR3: TGTGCCAGCAGTTTGGGGGGCAACTATGGCTACACCTTC.

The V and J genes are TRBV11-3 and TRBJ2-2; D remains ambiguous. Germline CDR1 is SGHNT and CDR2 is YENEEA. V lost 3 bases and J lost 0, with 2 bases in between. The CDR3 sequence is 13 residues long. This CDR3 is CASSFSNTGELFF. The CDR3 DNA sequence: TGTGCCAGCAGCTTTTCGAACACCGGGGAGCTGTTTTTT.